This TCR beta chain derives from a study of cytomegalovirus exposure and HLA in healthy donors. Looking at the study overall: Of all 400 or so donors who were genotyped, 81% belonged to the Caucasian-associated ancestry cluster.

A note on this clone: Its matching antigen is unknown.

There are 14 residues in the CDR3. Germline V gives CDR1 MNHEY, CDR2 SVGAGI. V lost 8 bases and J 0 bases, leaving 10 bases between the germline ends. Findings of the study overall: At a 0.05 false discovery rate, a later analysis found 16,951 TCR beta sequences to be associated with HLA alleles. Under in vitro conditions, a few CMV-associated chains were confirmed as specific for CMV antigens. HLA-A and HLA-B allele assignments for most subjects were reportedly predicted accurately using TCR beta sequences.

The PCR contained 60 Vbeta and 13 Jbeta primers. Using immunoSEQ multiplex PCR, the repertoire was profiled, and TCRdb retains in-frame clones only, with some absent. The data contain approximately 190,000 clones, over 65% of them singletons. The chain is built from TRBV6-5 and TRBJ2-2, with a weak D call TRBD2 (7 bases). Sequencing used PBMCs. The TCR sequence derives from a woman between 50 and 59 years old in good health and CMV-seropositive. The CDR3 DNA follows: TGTGCCAGCCGGGGGGCCCCGAACACCGGGGAGCTGTTTTTT. Translated, it gives CASRGAPNTGELFF.